This T cell receptor (beta chain) originates from a study of cytomegalovirus exposure and HLA in healthy donors (dated by TCRdb to between 2016 and 2019). For context, the study as a whole: An earlier analysis of approximately 600 of the donors reported roughly 300 Gb of sequence data and roughly 110 million unique TCR beta sequences from some 180 million T cells. Along with the roughly 670-subject first cohort, a separate validation cohort of more than 90 different subjects was used. To decide whether each TCR beta V gene segment behaved as functional or pseudogenic, an earlier analysis of over 500 of the donors relied on high-throughput TCR beta sequencing. To predict cytomegalovirus infection status, the study brought together high-throughput TCR immunosequencing, statistical association of individual TCRs with disease status, and machine learning. Donor age, sex, ethnicity and CMV serostatus were compiled together with the repertoire data. HLA typing covered class I and class II loci at four-digit resolution. The study used immunosequencing to profile the T cell repertoires of 666 subjects and linked those repertoires to cytomegalovirus serostatus. The number of donors typed differed by locus, with roughly 620-630 for A, B, C, DRB1 and DQB1, around 500 for DQA1, over 600 for DPA1, and roughly 450 for DPB1. About five DR-DQ haplotypes were treated as single units for association and clustering because of strong linkage in the cohort. Approximately 310 gigabases of sequencing data and 70 million to 100 million unique TCR sequences made up an early release that covered several hundred HLA-typed donors. Among the approximately 400 genotyped donors, around 81% belonged to the genetic ancestry cluster associated with self-reported Caucasian donors. A later analysis re-examined previously published TCR beta repertoires from about 700 donors and added high-resolution HLA genotyping to investigate patterns of TCR occurrence. The study aimed to test whether cataloging public T cell receptors could reveal signatures of past pathogen exposure. A later genetic analysis took genome-wide SNP genotypes for 398 of the 666 donors and used that subset as a discovery cohort. All discovery cohort repertoires had been generated using a single sequencing platform. Rather than drawing on any new phenotypic data, the later analysis identified candidate immune exposures from TCR beta sequences and the way those sequences occurred across donors. Among about 370 genotyped donors of the cohort, an average of roughly 230,000 unique TCR beta nucleotide sequences was sequenced per donor, of which roughly 18% were non-productive.

Library construction relied on the immunoSEQ multiplex PCR assay. For the multiplex PCR, a mixture combining 60 forward primers for TCR Vbeta segments and 13 reverse primers for TCR Jbeta segments was used. The CDR3 region of rearranged TCR beta genes was amplified from genomic DNA with a multiplex PCR assay. On the Illumina HiSeq System, the amplified TCR beta libraries were sequenced as 87-base-pair reads. For the original study's pipeline: In a later analysis, 70 million to 95 million unique TCR beta chains were counted across the 666 repertoires, and around 11 million of these chains were shared by at least two donors. A nearest-neighbor algorithm error-corrected the raw reads and collapsed the reads into unique sequences, merging closely related sequences to remove PCR and sequencing errors. Alignment of CDR3 sequences to IMGT reference sequences was used to assign V, D and J gene segments. Each retained sequence needed at least a six-nucleotide match to both a V gene segment and a J gene segment. Rearrangements were called productive when the CDR3 lacked stop codons and stayed in frame with V and J; all others were non-productive. CDR3 was defined by IMGT convention, running from the second conserved V-encoded cysteine to the conserved J-encoded phenylalanine. In an earlier analysis of more than 550 of the donors, sequences lacking an unambiguous match to a single V gene segment were excluded. In an earlier analysis of 450 to 700 of the donors, V segments were called functional above 56.7% productive rearrangements and were called segregating when the between-donor standard deviation exceeded 5%. A statistical classification framework was developed to diagnose cytomegalovirus status using the catalog of TCR beta chain sequences. In a later analysis, TCR nucleotide sequences were compared against IMGT/GENE-DB human TR gene sequences so that V and J genes could be assigned. The TCRdist pipeline was used in a later analysis to assign CDR3 sequences and most-parsimonious VDJ recombination scenarios. In a later analysis, each TCR beta chain was defined by its CDR3 amino acid sequence together with its V-gene family, and reads lacking a unique V-gene family were excluded. A later analysis removed several hundred highly shared, low-generation-probability nucleotide sequences to deal with suspected cross-contamination and a sequencing artifact. A later analysis calculated a clonal expansion index for each public chain from normalized within-repertoire ranks of inferred template counts. In a later analysis, generation probabilities were computed using a VDJ recombination model fitted to out-of-frame rearrangements, and the results were checked against IGoR. In a later analysis, TCR-TCR, TCR-HLA and TCR-CMV co-occurrence was scored with hypergeometric tests, and a repertoire-size bias correction was applied to TCR pairs. To estimate false discovery rates, a later analysis permuted the HLA or CMV assignments 20 times. In a later analysis, co-occurring TCRs were grouped using DBSCAN, and TCRdist sequence similarity was added for clustering within HLA-allele-positive subsets. Co-occurrence clustering excluded repertoires with fewer than 30,000 or more than 120,000 public chains, plus five with anomalous nucleotide sharing. Imported from immuneACCESS, the table was reduced by TCRdb to in-frame sequences with V and J called. These copies leave out some clones; in studies compared against another copy, an unresolved V gene accounts for under half, and the cause of the remainder is not known. The DNA gave D and trimming, while V, J and clone size come from that table. The sample includes some 77,000 clones, with roughly 80% observed a single time. The ten top clones hold 20% to 25% of the sample.

What the study reported, not specific to this receptor: Compared with equally common non-associated chains, HLA-associated TCR beta chains in a later analysis were more clonally expanded and had lower generation probabilities. The presence/absence analyses assumed that sequencing depth was roughly uniform across donors, and that assumption may not be true. When HLA alleles, especially DR and DQ, strongly co-occurred, TCR associations were difficult to assign to individual alleles. Correlated functional status among segregating V segments might be attributable to linkage disequilibrium, but an unknown experimental factor could not be ruled out. The classifier was reported to diagnose cytomegalovirus status with high specificity and sensitivity in both the original and validation cohorts. Broadly in line with IMGT annotations, most TCR beta V segments showed up in productive rearrangements about 87% or about 30% of the time in an earlier analysis of roughly 590 of the donors. Immune exposure information for the cohort was limited to CMV serostatus. A cluster of highly shared sequence variants was judged likely to be a technical artifact of the sequencing pipeline. It was suggested by the authors that the approach could potentially be generalized to other disease states and immunological phenotypes. An association between a missense DCLRE1C variant and V-gene and J-gene trimming of TCR beta chains was found in a later genetic analysis and replicated in an independent cohort. In a later analysis, over 15,000 TCR beta sequences were associated with specific HLA alleles at a false discovery rate of 0.05. In vitro tests confirmed that three of the cytomegalovirus-associated TCR beta chains recognize cytomegalovirus antigens. In a later analysis, the rate of TCR association differed among HLA loci, with DRB1 alleles having the most associated TCRs and HLA-C alleles having the fewest. Because counts were too low, roughly 17 rarely observed V segments, including chromosome 9 orphons, were left out of the earlier analysis of 587 of the donors. A later analysis reported that several top co-occurrence clusters appeared linked to parvovirus B19, influenza, CMV and Epstein-Barr virus. Only TCR beta chains were sequenced in this cohort, and the absence of alpha or paired-chain data limited detectable features. A further reported finding was that TCR beta sequences accurately predicted the HLA-A and HLA-B alleles for most subjects in the first cohort. Across donors, most TCR sequences were observed very rarely, whereas some public TCRs were present in many individuals. Because HLA typing was unavailable for some donors at each locus, only the typed subset was used in association tests. According to a later analysis, most CMV-associated TCR beta chains appeared to be HLA-restricted, and the HLA associations seemed to be driven largely by CMV exposure. The study gave a list of some 150 TCR beta chains associated with cytomegalovirus. In a later genetic analysis, fewer N-insertions in productive TCRs were reported among donors in an Asian-associated ancestry cluster than the approximately 670-donor mean.

The cohort comprised some 680 healthy bone marrow donors. At the time of sampling, all cohort members were nominally healthy, though unrecorded immune exposures were likely present. The donor tested CMV seropositive, placing the donor among the 250 to 300 seropositive members of the cohort. A peripheral blood sample was provided by each donor, and peripheral blood mononuclear cells were used for TCR beta sequencing. Genomic DNA was extracted from the blood cell samples with the Qiagen DNeasy Blood Extraction Kit. To note about this clone: Its antigen is unknown. One base away there is no much larger clone; base qualities are not given.

The material sequenced was PBMCs. The receptor's source is a woman in her forties or fifties in good health and CMV-seropositive.

The CDR3 reads CAISESKRGSIINNEQFF. The DNA reads TGTGCCATCAGTGAGTCGAAGCGGGGGTCCATCATCAACAATGAGCAGTTCTTC. The chain links TRBV10-3 with TRBJ2-1, with 8 middle bases fitting TRBD2. CDR1 ENHRY and CDR2 SYGVKD were looked up in the germline V gene. Including cysteine and phenylalanine, the CDR3 has 18 amino acids. The retained sequence is limited to the CDR3, 54 bases, with the frame set at the first base. V ends up 0 bases short and J 5 bases short, with an unmatched junction base count of 12.